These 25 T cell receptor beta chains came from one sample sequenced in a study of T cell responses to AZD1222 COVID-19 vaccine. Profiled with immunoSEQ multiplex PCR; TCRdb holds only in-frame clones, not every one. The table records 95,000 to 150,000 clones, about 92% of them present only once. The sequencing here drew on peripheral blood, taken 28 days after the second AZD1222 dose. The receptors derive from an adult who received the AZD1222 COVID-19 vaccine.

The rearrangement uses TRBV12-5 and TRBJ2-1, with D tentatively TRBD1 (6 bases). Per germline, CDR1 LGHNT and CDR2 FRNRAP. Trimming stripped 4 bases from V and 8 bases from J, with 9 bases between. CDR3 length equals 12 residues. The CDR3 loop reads CASGYRQDEQFF. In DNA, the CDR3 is TGTGCTAGTGGTTACAGACAGGATGAGCAGTTCTTC. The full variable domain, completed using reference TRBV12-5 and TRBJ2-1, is DARVTQTPRHKVTEMGQEVTMRCQPILGHNTVFWYRQTMMQGLELLAYFRNRAPLDDSGMPKDRFSAEMPDATLATLKIQPSEPRDSAVYFCASGYRQDEQFFGPGTRLTVL.

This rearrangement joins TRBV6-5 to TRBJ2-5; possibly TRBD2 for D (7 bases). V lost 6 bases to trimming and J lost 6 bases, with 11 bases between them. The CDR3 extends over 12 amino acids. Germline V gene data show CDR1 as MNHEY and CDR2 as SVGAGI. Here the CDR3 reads CASRRGGQTQYF. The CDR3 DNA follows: TGTGCCAGCAGAAGGGGGGGACAGACCCAGTACTTC.

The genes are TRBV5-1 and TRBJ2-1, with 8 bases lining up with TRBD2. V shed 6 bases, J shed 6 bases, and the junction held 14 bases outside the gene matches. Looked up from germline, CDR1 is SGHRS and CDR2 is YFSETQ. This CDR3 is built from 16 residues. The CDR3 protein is CASTLAAGGSGNEQFF. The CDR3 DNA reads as TGCGCCAGCACACTAGCGGCTGGGGGATCGGGCAATGAGCAGTTCTTC.

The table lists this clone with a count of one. The CDR3 loop reads CASSKGPETYEQYF. The CDR3 DNA follows: TGTGCCAGCAGCAAGGGACCGGAAACCTACGAGCAGTACTTC. This sequence joins TRBV21-1 and TRBJ2-7. TRBV21-1 is reported as a pseudogene. This CDR3 is built from 14 residues.

This chain's CDR3 is CASSPQWRGSYNEQFF. DNA for the CDR3: TGTGCCAGCAGCCCCCAGTGGCGGGGATCCTACAATGAGCAGTTCTTC. The genes are TRBV7-2 and TRBJ2-1; a possible D gene is TRBD2 (6 bases). Trimming shortened V by 5 bases and J by 1 base, and 15 bases separated the two germline ends. CDR1 and CDR2 (germline): SGHTA, FQGNSA. The CDR3 extends over 16 amino acids. Full variable domain (rest looked up from reference TRBV7-2 and TRBJ2-1): GAGVSQSPSNKVTEKGKDVELRCDPISGHTALYWYRQSLGQGLEFLIYFQGNSAPDKSGLPSDRFSAERTGGSVSTLTIQRTQQEDSAVYLCASSPQWRGSYNEQFFGPGTRLTVL.

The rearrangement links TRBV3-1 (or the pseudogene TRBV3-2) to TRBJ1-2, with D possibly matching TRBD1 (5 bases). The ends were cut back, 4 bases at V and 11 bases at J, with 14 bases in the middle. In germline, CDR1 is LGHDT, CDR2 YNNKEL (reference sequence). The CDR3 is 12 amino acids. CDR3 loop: CASSPAGTEYTF. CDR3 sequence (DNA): TGTGCCAGCAGCCCTGCGGGGACCGAGTACACCTTC.

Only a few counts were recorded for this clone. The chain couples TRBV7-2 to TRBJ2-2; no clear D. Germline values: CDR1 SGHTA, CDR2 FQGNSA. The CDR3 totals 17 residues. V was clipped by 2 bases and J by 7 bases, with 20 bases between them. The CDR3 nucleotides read TGTGCCAGCAGCTTAAATCCGGCAGGCAAGGGTGACGGGGAGCTGTTTTTT. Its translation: CASSLNPAGKGDGELFF.

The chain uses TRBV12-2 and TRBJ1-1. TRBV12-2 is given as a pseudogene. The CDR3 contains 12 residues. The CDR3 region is CASRGRDTEAFF. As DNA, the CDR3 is TGTGCAAGTCGCGGGCGGGACACTGAAGCTTTCTTT.

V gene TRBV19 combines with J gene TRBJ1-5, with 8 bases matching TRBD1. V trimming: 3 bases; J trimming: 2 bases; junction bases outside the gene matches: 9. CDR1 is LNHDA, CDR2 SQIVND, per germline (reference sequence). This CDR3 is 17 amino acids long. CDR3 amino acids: CASSITGGLGGNQPQHF. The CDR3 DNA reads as TGTGCCAGTAGTATCACAGGGGGGCTAGGGGGCAATCAGCCCCAGCATTTT.

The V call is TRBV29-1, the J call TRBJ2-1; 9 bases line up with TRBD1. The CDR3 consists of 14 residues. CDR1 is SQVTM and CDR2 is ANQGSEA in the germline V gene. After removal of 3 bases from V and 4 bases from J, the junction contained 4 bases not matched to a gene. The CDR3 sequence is CSVEGTGTYNEQFF. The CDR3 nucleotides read TGCAGCGTTGAGGGGACAGGGACTTACAATGAGCAGTTCTTC.

This chain's CDR3 is CASSLAATGELFF. The DNA for the CDR3 is TGCGCCAGCAGCTTGGCGGCCACCGGGGAGCTGTTTTTT. This chain links TRBV5-1 with TRBJ2-2, with unresolved D. CDR3 size: 13 residues. In germline, CDR1 is SGHRS, CDR2 YFSETQ. Trimming removed 0 bases from V and 4 bases from J, with 4 bases in between.

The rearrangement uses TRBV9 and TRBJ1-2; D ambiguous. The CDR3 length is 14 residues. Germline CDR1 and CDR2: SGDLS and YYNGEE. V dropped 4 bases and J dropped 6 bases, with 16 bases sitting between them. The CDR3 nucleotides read TGTGCCAGCAGCTCCTCTTTATTGAAGGATGGCTACACCTTC. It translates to CASSSSLLKDGYTF. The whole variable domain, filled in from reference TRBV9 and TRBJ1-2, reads DSGVTQTPKHLITATGQRVTLRCSPRSGDLSVYWYQQSLDQGLQFLIQYYNGEERAKGNILERFSAQQFPDLHSELNLSSLELGDSALYFCASSSSLLKDGYTFGSGTRLTVV.

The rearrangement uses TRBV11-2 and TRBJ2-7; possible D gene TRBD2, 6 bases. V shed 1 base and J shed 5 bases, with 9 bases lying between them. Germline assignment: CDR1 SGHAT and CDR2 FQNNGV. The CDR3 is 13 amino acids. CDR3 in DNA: TGTGCCAGCAGCTTAGCGGGAGACGACGAGCAGTACTTC. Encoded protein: CASSLAGDDEQYF.

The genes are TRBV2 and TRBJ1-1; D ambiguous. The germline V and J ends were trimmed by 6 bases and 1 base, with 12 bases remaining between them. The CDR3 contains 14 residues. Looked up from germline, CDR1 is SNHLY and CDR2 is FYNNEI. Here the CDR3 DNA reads TGTGCCAGCAGGGTGTCGGCAGGGAACACTGAAGCTTTCTTT. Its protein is CASRVSAGNTEAFF.

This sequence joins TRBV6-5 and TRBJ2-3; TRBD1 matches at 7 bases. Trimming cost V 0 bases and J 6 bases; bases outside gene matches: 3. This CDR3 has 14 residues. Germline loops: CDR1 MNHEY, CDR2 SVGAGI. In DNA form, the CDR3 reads TGTGCCAGCAGTTACTCGAACAGGGGCGATACGCAGTATTTT. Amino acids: CASSYSNRGDTQYF.

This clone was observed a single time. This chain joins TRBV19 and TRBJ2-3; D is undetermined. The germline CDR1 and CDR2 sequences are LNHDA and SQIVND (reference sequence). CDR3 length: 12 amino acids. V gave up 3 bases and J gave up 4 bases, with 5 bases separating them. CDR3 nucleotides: TGTGCCAGTAGTATCGGGCCAGATACGCAGTATTTT. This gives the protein CASSIGPDTQYF.

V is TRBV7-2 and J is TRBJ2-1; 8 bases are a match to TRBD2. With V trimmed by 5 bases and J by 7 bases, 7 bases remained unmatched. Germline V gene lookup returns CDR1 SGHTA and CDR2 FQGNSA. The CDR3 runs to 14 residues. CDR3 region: CASSPGLVVNEQFF. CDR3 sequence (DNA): TGTGCCAGCAGCCCGGGACTAGTTGTGAATGAGCAGTTCTTC.

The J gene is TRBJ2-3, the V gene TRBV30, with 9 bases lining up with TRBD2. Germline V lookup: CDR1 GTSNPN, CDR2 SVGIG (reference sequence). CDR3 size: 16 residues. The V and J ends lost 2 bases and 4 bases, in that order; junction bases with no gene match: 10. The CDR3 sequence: CAWSPRASGTPDTQYF. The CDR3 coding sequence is TGTGCCTGGAGTCCCCGGGCTAGCGGGACTCCAGATACGCAGTATTTT. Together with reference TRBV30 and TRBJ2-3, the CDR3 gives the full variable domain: SQTIHQWPATLVQPVGSPLSLECTVEGTSNPNLYWYRQAAGRGLQLLFYSVGIGQISSEVPQNLSASRPQDRQFILSSKKLLLSDSGFYLCAWSPRASGTPDTQYFGPGTRLTVL.

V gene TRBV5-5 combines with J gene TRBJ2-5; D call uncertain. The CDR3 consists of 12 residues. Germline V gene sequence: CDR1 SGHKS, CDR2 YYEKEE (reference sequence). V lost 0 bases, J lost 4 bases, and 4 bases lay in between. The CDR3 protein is CASSLAGETQYF. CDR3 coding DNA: TGTGCCAGCAGCTTGGCCGGAGAGACCCAGTACTTC.

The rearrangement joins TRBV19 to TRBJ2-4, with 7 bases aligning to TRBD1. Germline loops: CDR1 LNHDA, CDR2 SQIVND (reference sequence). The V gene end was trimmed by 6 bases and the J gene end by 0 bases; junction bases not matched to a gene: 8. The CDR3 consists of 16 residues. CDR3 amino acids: CASSLTGVGAKNIQYF. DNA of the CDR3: TGTGCCAGTAGCTTAACAGGGGTGGGAGCCAAAAACATTCAGTACTTC.

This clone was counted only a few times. CDR3 residues: CASSLTVPSTNEKLFF. CDR3 DNA sequence: TGTGCCAGCAGCCTTACAGTCCCTTCAACTAATGAAAAACTGTTTTTT. V usage is TRBV7-9 and J usage is TRBJ1-4; D unresolved. This CDR3 has 16 amino acids. Germline CDR1 reads SEHNR; CDR2 reads FQNEAQ (reference sequence). V gave up 5 bases and J gave up 0 bases, with 13 bases separating them.

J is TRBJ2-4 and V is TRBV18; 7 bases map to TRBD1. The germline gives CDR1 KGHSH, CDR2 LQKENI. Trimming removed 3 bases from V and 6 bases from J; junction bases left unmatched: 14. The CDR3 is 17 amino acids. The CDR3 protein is CASSPESPGTVRNIQYF. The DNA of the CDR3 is TGTGCCAGCTCACCCGAGAGTCCCGGGACAGTTAGAAACATTCAGTACTTC.

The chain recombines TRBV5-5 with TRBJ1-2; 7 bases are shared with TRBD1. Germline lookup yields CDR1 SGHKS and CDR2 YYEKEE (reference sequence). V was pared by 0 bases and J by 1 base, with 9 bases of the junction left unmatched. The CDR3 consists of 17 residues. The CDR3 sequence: CASSLGHTTGDNYGYTF. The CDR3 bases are TGTGCCAGCAGCTTGGGTCACACAACAGGGGATAACTATGGCTACACCTTC.

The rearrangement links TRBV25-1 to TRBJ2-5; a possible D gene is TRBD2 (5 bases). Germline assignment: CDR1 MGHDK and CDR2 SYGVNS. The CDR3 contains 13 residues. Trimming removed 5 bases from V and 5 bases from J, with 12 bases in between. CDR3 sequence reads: CASSKGDVETQYF. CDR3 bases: TGTGCCAGCAGTAAGGGAGATGTGGAGACCCAGTACTTC.

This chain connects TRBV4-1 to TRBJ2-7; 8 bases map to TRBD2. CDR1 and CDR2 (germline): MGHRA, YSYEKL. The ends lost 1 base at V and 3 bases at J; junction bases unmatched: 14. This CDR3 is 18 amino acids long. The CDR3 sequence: CASSQANRAASGRYEQYF. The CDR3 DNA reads TGCGCCAGCAGCCAAGCCAATCGCGCGGCTAGCGGGCGCTACGAGCAGTACTTC.